The following is a T cell receptor beta chain sequence with its context. Data came from immunoSEQ multiplex PCR; TCRdb stores just in-frame clones and leaves some out. In the table there are fewer than 13,000 clones, approximately 81% of which are singletons. Germline V gives CDR1 MDHEN, CDR2 SYDVKM. The CDR3 loop spans 17 amino acids. The J segment lost 6 bases and the V segment lost 6 bases, leaving 17 bases of the junction unmatched. This record comes from a study of cytotoxic CD8 clonotypes in ibrutinib-treated CLL. This sequence joins TRBV28 and TRBJ1-5, with TRBD1 matching 7 bases. The sequencing used PBMCs, collected at disease progression, from a patient treated with ibrutinib. This TCR came from a human donor with chronic lymphocytic leukemia. CDR3 in amino acids: CASRERGHQGVFQPQHF. The CDR3 coding sequence is TGTGCCAGCAGGGAAAGGGGCCATCAGGGGGTGTTTCAGCCCCAGCATTTT.